The entry below describes one T cell receptor beta chain. The trim removed 2 bases at V and 5 bases at J, leaving 3 bases unmatched. Looked up from germline, CDR1 is MDHEN and CDR2 is SYDVKM. CDR3 length: 14 residues. This entry comes from a study of Ad26.COV2.S vaccination and SARS-CoV-2 variants. Profiling relied on immunoSEQ multiplex PCR, and the TCRdb table lists in-frame clones only, not all of them. The sample lists some 400,000 clones, approximately 91% occurring once. Treatment reported: 15 to 20 received Ad26.COV2.S at low or high dose, single or two shots; roughly five received placebo; per-sample allocation not given. It was on day 63 after the first vaccine or placebo injection that samples were taken.

The origin of this receptor is a person aged 18-65 years who received the Ad26.COV2.S COVID-19 vaccine or a placebo. The material sequenced was peripheral blood, taken in a trial of Ad26.COV2.S vaccine versus placebo. This chain links TRBV28 with TRBJ2-5, with TRBD1 matching 9 bases. Here the CDR3 reads CASSLTGGDETQYF. The CDR3 DNA is TGTGCCAGCAGTTTAACAGGGGGCGATGAGACCCAGTACTTC.